These 18 T cell receptor beta chains came from one sample sequenced in a study of T-cell reconstitution after alpha-beta-depleted transplantation in children. TCRbeta library preparation incorporated unique molecular identifiers. TCRdb independently ran MiXCR on the PCR reads; one entry per CDR3 protein. The top ten hold 40% to 65% of the sample, which has 75,000 to 80,000 distinct CDR3 sequences, approximately 18% seen once. The sample was PBMCs, mostly from graft donor cells, taken 360 days after TCRalphabeta/CD19-depleted stem cell transplant. The receptor source for this set is a male patient between 2 and 15 years old who had a stem cell transplant for acute lymphoblastic leukemia, so the T cells may come from the graft donor.

Many counts were recorded for this clonotype. The rearrangement joins TRBV6-6 to TRBJ2-7, with D unclear. The V and J ends lost 1 base and 0 bases respectively, with 1 base between them. This CDR3 has 12 residues. In germline, CDR1 is MNHNY, CDR2 SVGAGI (reference sequence). DNA for the CDR3: TGTGCCAGCAGTTACTTCTCCTACGAGCAGTACTTC. This gives the protein CASSYFSYEQYF.

The CDR3 loop is CAITRLAGANTGELFF. The CDR3, as DNA: TGTGCCATCACCAGACTAGCGGGAGCGAACACCGGGGAGCTGTTTTTT. The J gene is TRBJ2-2, the V gene TRBV10-3; 12 bases fit TRBD2. Germline CDR1 ENHRY, CDR2 SYGVKD. Losses at the gene ends were 7 bases for V and 0 bases for J; bases not matched to a gene: 3. The CDR3 has 16 residues.

The chain links TRBV5-5 to TRBJ2-7, with a possible D match to TRBD1 (5 bases). The CDR3 contains 16 residues. Germline CDR1 reads SGHKS; CDR2 reads YYEKEE (reference sequence). Trimming stripped 3 bases from V and 4 bases from J, with 20 bases between. The CDR3 nucleotides read TGTGCCAGCAGCTGGGCCCCCAGGGTCATAGGGTACGAGCAGTACTTC. It specifies CASSWAPRVIGYEQYF. Full variable domain (outside the CDR3, taken from reference TRBV5-5 and TRBJ2-7): DAGVTQSPTHLIKTRGQQVTLRCSPISGHKSVSWYQQVLGQGPQFIFQYYEKEERGRGNFPDRFSARQFPNYSSELNVNALLLGDSALYLCASSWAPRVIGYEQYFGPGTRLTVT.

A note on this clonotype: Being one base from a much bigger clone, this may be a read error. V gene TRBV12-3 or TRBV12-4 combines with J gene TRBJ1-1; TRBD1 matches at 9 bases. This CDR3 contains 13 residues. The V and J ends lost 6 bases and 7 bases, in that order; junction bases with no gene match: 6. CDR3 sequence: CASRITGGIEAFF. For the CDR3, the DNA is TGTGCCAGCAGGATCACAGGGGGCATTGAAGCTTTCTTT.

This clonotype was seen at least ten times. The V call is TRBV7-2, the J call TRBJ2-2; D gene uncertain. Germline CDR1 is SGHTA and CDR2 is FQGNSA. Trimming shortened V by 1 base and J by 11 bases, and 11 bases separated the two germline ends. The length of the CDR3 is 13 residues. The DNA of the CDR3 is TGTGCCAGCAGCTTAGTGGCCCGAACCGAGCTGTTTTTT. This encodes CASSLVARTELFF. The variable domain in full, with the rest retrieved from reference TRBV7-2 and TRBJ2-2, is GAGVSQSPSNKVTEKGKDVELRCDPISGHTALYWYRQSLGQGLEFLIYFQGNSAPDKSGLPSDRFSAERTGGSVSTLTIQRTQQEDSAVYLCASSLVARTELFFGEGSRLTVL.

This clonotype was observed a handful of times. The rearrangement uses TRBV12-3 or TRBV12-4 and TRBJ2-1, with D perhaps assigned TRBD1 or TRBD2 (6 bases each). Trimming pared 3 bases from V and 7 bases from J, leaving 16 bases between. This CDR3 has 15 residues. The CDR3 loop is CASSFLVTGRNEQFF. CDR3 nucleotide sequence: TGTGCCAGCAGTTTTCTCGTCACAGGGAGGAATGAGCAGTTCTTC.

The V and J genes are TRBV5-1 and TRBJ2-1; 11 bases fit TRBD1. The CDR3 extends over 16 amino acids. The trim removed 1 base at V and 6 bases at J, leaving 6 bases unmatched. Per the germline V gene, CDR1 is SGHRS and CDR2 is YFSETQ. In DNA, the CDR3 is TGCGCCAGCAGCTTGTCCTTCGGGACAGGGGGCAATGAGCAGTTCTTC. Its protein product is CASSLSFGTGGNEQFF.

At least ten counts were recorded for this clonotype. The genes are TRBV18 and TRBJ2-5; D tentatively reads TRBD1 or TRBD2 (5 bases each). V was pared by 1 base and J by 1 base, with 10 bases between. This CDR3 is 15 amino acids long. The germline V gene encodes CDR1 KGHSH and CDR2 LQKENI. CDR3 DNA: TGTGCCAGCTCACCACAGTGGGGGATCCAAGAGACCCAGTACTTC. This gives the protein CASSPQWGIQETQYF.

The chain joins TRBV5-1 to TRBJ2-1; 16 bases align to TRBD2. V lost 3 bases, J lost 12 bases, and 9 bases stayed unmatched. Germline lookup yields CDR1 SGHRS and CDR2 YFSETQ. The CDR3 spans 16 residues. The CDR3 nucleotides read TGCGCCAGCAGCTCCGGGACTAGCGGGAGGGTAGCGGGGCAGTTCTTC. Its translation is CASSSGTSGRVAGQFF.

The J gene is TRBJ2-2, the V gene TRBV5-1; D possibly corresponds to TRBD2 (5 bases). Germline assignment: CDR1 SGHRS and CDR2 YFSETQ. V gave up 2 bases and J gave up 4 bases, with 15 bases separating them. This CDR3 is 16 amino acids long. In DNA, the CDR3 is TGCGCCAGCAGCTTCGGTGGGAGTAGTATCACCGGGGAGCTGTTTTTT. Its translation is CASSFGGSSITGELFF.

This clonotype was recorded a few times. The chain has TRBV10-3 and TRBJ2-4; perhaps D is TRBD1 or TRBD2 (6 bases each). This CDR3 comprises 20 residues. From germline, CDR1 is ENHRY and CDR2 SYGVKD. V shed 0 bases and J shed 0 bases, with 21 bases lying between them. This CDR3 reads CAISESPGASGALAKNIQYF. For the CDR3, the DNA is TGTGCCATCAGTGAGTCCCCGGGGGCCTCCGGGGCTCTAGCCAAAAACATTCAGTACTTC.

This clonotype has just a few counts. The chain carries TRBV4-2 and TRBJ1-6; 7 bases line up with TRBD1. V lost 1 base and J lost 17; bases outside the gene matches: 2. The CDR3 covers 11 residues. Germline lookup yields CDR1 LGHNA and CDR2 YNFKEQ. CDR3 coding DNA: TGTGCCAGCAGCCAAGGACAGGGCTTCCACTTT. It codes for CASSQGQGFHF.

In regard to this clonotype: The junction departs from the called germline gene at one end, perhaps through a read error. The chain joins TRBV29-1 to TRBJ1-2, with D possibly being TRBD1 (5 bases). Germline values: CDR1 SQVTM, CDR2 ANQGSEA. This CDR3 is 11 amino acids long. This CDR3 reads CSVEVRDGYTF. CDR3 DNA sequence: TGCAGCGTGGAAGTCAGGGATGGCTACACCTTC.

The chain uses TRBV12-3 or TRBV12-4 and TRBJ2-7; D is possibly TRBD1 or TRBD2 (5 bases each). Trimming stripped 3 bases from V and 5 bases from J, with 14 bases between. This CDR3 comprises 14 residues. CDR3 residues: CASSFMGPPHEQYF. In nucleotides, the CDR3 is TGTGCCAGCAGTTTCATGGGACCCCCACACGAGCAGTACTTC.

This clonotype was detected ten times or more. The V gene is TRBV3-1, the J gene TRBJ1-1; weak D call: TRBD1 (5 bases). The CDR3 runs 16 residues. Germline values: CDR1 LGHDT, CDR2 YNNKEL (reference sequence). Trimming shortened V by 5 bases and J by 4 bases, and 20 bases separated the two germline ends. CDR3 DNA: TGTGCCAGCAGCTCTCTCGCCGGCAGGGCTGGCACTGAAGCTTTCTTT. It yields the protein CASSSLAGRAGTEAFF.

The chain uses TRBV4-1 and TRBJ2-5; no reliable D call. V was clipped by 0 bases and J by 9 bases, with 11 bases between them. CDR1 MGHRA and CDR2 YSYEKL come from the germline V gene. The CDR3 consists of 13 residues. The chain's CDR3 is CASSQDFHRSQYF. DNA of the CDR3: TGCGCCAGCAGCCAAGATTTCCATAGGTCCCAGTACTTC.

In this sample, this clonotype turned up a few times. The rearrangement links TRBV27 to TRBJ2-7; maybe TRBD1 (6 bases). Germline values: CDR1 MNHEY, CDR2 SMNVEV (reference sequence). V lost 2 bases, J lost 6 bases, and 23 bases lay in between. This CDR3 is 17 amino acids long. In nucleotides, the CDR3 is TGTGCCAGCAGTTTAAGGGGAACCGGGACATTGAAAGGCGAGCAGTACTTC. Its protein product is CASSLRGTGTLKGEQYF.

This clonotype occurred a few times. V and J are TRBV7-8 and TRBJ1-1; no clear D. Germline V gene sequence: CDR1 SGHVS, CDR2 FQNEAQ. The CDR3 consists of 15 residues. The V end lost 0 bases, the J end lost 1 base, and 9 bases lay between the germline ends. CDR3 sequence: CASSLARSRNTEAFF. CDR3 in DNA: TGTGCCAGCAGCTTAGCGAGGTCCCGGAACACTGAAGCTTTCTTT.